The sequence of this T cell receptor (beta chain) was determined in a study of CD8 T cells in Susac syndrome. Whole-study findings and limits: An acknowledgment was made by the study that its TCR sequencing and HLA analysis involved relatively few individuals.

This clonotype was detected once. Its antigen is currently unknown. Reverse transcription of roughly 0.5 to 1 ug RNA was carried out with random hexamers. Amplification of TCR beta CDR3 used immunoSEQ multiplex PCR across 54 Vbeta and 13 Jbeta. TCRdb reprocessed the immunoSEQ multiplex PCR reads via MiXCR and lists one record per CDR3 protein. Seen here are more than 120,000 distinct CDR3 sequences, around 94% observed once, and the top ten hold 0.075% to 0.1%. The study used healthy donors as controls matched for age and sex. Trimming shortened V by 0 bases and J by 4 bases, and 10 bases separated the two germline ends. The CDR3 totals 14 residues. Germline V gives CDR1 GTSNPN, CDR2 SVGIG (reference sequence).

The sequence derives from a human donor in good health. V is TRBV30 and J is TRBJ1-5; D gene uncertain. Source material: CD4+ T cells from PBMCs. The CDR3 sequence is CAWSVEGLNQPQHF. CDR3 coding DNA: TGTGCCTGGAGTGTAGAAGGGTTAAATCAGCCCCAGCATTTT.